Listed below are T cell receptor beta chains from one sample, sequenced in a study of blood T cell repertoires in COVID-19. TCRdb's copy holds only in-frame clones and misses some; the assay was immunoSEQ multiplex PCR. Of about 210,000 clones in the sample, roughly 82% were seen once. The specimen sequenced was PBMCs or T cells enriched from blood (not recorded which). These receptors came from a man aged 35-49 years with acute COVID-19. Each CDR3 is given with its conserved first and last residue. The D gene is left open where the match is weak. Rows give clone size only sometimes, using once, few, many, or a class for an expanded clone.

j_call	v_call	clone_size	d_call	cdr3_nt	cdr3_aa
TRBJ1-1	TRBV6-5	-	-	TGTGCCAGCAGCCAGGGGTTTGAGACTGAAGCTTTCTTT	CASSQGFETEAFF
TRBJ2-1	TRBV28	few	-	TGTGCCAGCAGTTTAGCCTCGGACTTCCAGGTAGGGGAGCAGTTCTTC	CASSLASDFQVGEQFF
TRBJ2-1	TRBV9	-	TRBD2	TGTGCCAGCAGCGTACGCAAAGGGCTAGCGGGAGGCAATGAGCAGTTCTTC	CASSVRKGLAGGNEQFF
TRBJ2-7	TRBV6-6	-	-	TGTGCCAGCAGTTACTCGACTTACGAGCAGTACTTC	CASSYSTYEQYF
TRBJ2-3	TRBV13	-	-	TGTGCCAGCAGCCTACTATCCCTAGCGAATACGCAGTATTTT	CASSLLSLANTQYF
TRBJ1-1	TRBV24-1	-	TRBD1	TGTGCCACCAGTGAAACAGGGGGGAACACTGAAGCTTTCTTT	CATSETGGNTEAFF
TRBJ1-2	TRBV5-1	-	-	TGCGCCAGCAGCTTGCATATAGGGGCCTCCTATGGCTACACCTTC	CASSLHIGASYGYTF
TRBJ1-4	TRBV19	-	-	TGTGCCAGTAGTATACCAGGTGATGAAAAACTGTTTTTT	CASSIPGDEKLFF
TRBJ1-2	TRBV23-1	-	-	TGCGCCAGCAGTCAAGCCAATGGACAAGCTAACTATGGCTACACCTTC	CASSQANGQANYGYTF
TRBJ2-1	TRBV10-2	-	TRBD2	TGCGCCAGCAGGATAGCGGGAGGTCGCAATGAGCAGTTCTTC	CASRIAGGRNEQFF
TRBJ1-5	TRBV7-9	-	-	TGTGCCAGCAGCTTAGCGGGGGCTCGGCAGCCCCAGCATTTT	CASSLAGARQPQHF
TRBJ2-1	TRBV7-6	-	-	TGTGCCAGCAGCTTAGCGCAACAGCTACCCTACAATGAGCAGTTCTTC	CASSLAQQLPYNEQFF
TRBJ2-6	TRBV10-3	many	-	TGTGCCATCAGTGAGTCCTTCTCTGGGGCCAACGTCCTGACTTTC	CAISESFSGANVLTF
TRBJ1-6	TRBV11-2	-	-	TGTGCCAGCAGCCTCATGGACAGCGATAATTCACCCCTCCACTTT	CASSLMDSDNSPLHF
TRBJ2-7	TRBV7-2	-	TRBD2	TGTGCCAGCAGCGTCACTAGCGGGGGGACCAACGAGCAGTACTTC	CASSVTSGGTNEQYF
TRBJ1-6	TRBV6-1	-	-	TGTGCCAGCAGTGATAGGGGTCCCCTCCACTTT	CASSDRGPLHF
TRBJ2-7	TRBV18	-	TRBD1	TGTGCCAGCTCACCAAGGGACAGGGCAGGCGAGCAGTACTTC	CASSPRDRAGEQYF
TRBJ2-1	TRBV6-2/TRBV6-3	-	-	TGTGCCAGCAGTCCCTCGTGGTCAGTATACAATGAGCAGTTCTTC	CASSPSWSVYNEQFF
TRBJ2-1	TRBV28	-	-	TGTGCCAGCAGTCCCCGGGGGACTCCTAAGTCTGATGAGCAGTTCTTC	CASSPRGTPKSDEQFF
TRBJ2-7	TRBV30	-	-	TGTGCCTGGAGTGTACTTCCAGGTTACGAGCAGTACTTC	CAWSVLPGYEQYF
TRBJ2-7	TRBV28	-	TRBD2	TGTGCCAGCAGTTCACCGGGACTAGGGGAGAACGAGCAGTACTTC	CASSSPGLGENEQYF
TRBJ2-1	TRBV18	-	TRBD2	TGTGCCAGCTCACCCCCGGGACTAGCGGGAAATGAGCAGTTCTTC	CASSPPGLAGNEQFF
TRBJ1-1	TRBV28	-	-	TGTGCCACGGGGGGAGCTTTCTTT	CATGGAFF
TRBJ2-2	TRBV18	-	-	TGTGCCAGCTCGGCAGTCACCGGGGAGCTGTTTTTT	CASSAVTGELFF
TRBJ1-2	TRBV5-8	few	-	TGTGCCAGCAGCTTGGGACAGGTTTGGTATGGCTACACCTTC	CASSLGQVWYGYTF
TRBJ1-2	TRBV27	-	-	TGTGCCAGCAGTTTGGGGGCGGATCGGGGCTACACCTTC	CASSLGADRGYTF
TRBJ2-6	TRBV29-1	-	TRBD2	TGCAGCGCCGGGGGGAGCTCTGGGGCCAACGTCCTGACTTTC	CSAGGSSGANVLTF
TRBJ1-6	TRBV19	-	-	TGTGCCAGTAGTATCTCAGGGGTGGGCTCACCCCTCCACTTT	CASSISGVGSPLHF
TRBJ2-1	TRBV7-2	-	TRBD1	TGTGCCAGCAGCCAGGACAGGCTTAATGAGCAGTTCTTC	CASSQDRLNEQFF
TRBJ1-2	TRBV24-1	-	-	TGTGCCACCAGTGATCCCCTTCTACGAGGCTACACCTTC	CATSDPLLRGYTF
TRBJ1-2	TRBV3-1/TRBV3-2	-	-	TGTGCCAGCAGCCAAGATCCTAGAAGAGTTCGCTTC	CASSQDPRRVRF
TRBJ2-3	TRBV7-9	-	TRBD2	TGTGCCAGCAGCCGCCCGGGGGGTAGCGGGGGGAGCACAGATACGCAGTATTTT	CASSRPGGSGGSTDTQYF
TRBJ2-2	TRBV30	-	TRBD2	TGTGCCTGGAGTGTACGACTAGCGGACACCGGGGAGCTGTTTTTT	CAWSVRLADTGELFF
TRBJ2-3	TRBV6-2/TRBV6-3	-	TRBD2	TGTGCCAGCAGTTACCTTCCGCGGGCGGGAGGCACAGATACGCAGTATTTT	CASSYLPRAGGTDTQYF
TRBJ1-5	TRBV4-2	-	-	TGTGCCAGCAGCCAGACAGCATTCCAGCCCCAGCATTTT	CASSQTAFQPQHF
TRBJ1-1	TRBV5-1	-	-	TGCGCCAGCAGCTTGACAGGGAACACTGAAGCTTTCTTT	CASSLTGNTEAFF
TRBJ2-2	TRBV6-1	-	TRBD2	TGTGCCAGCAGTGAAGGCGGGAGGGAAACCGGGGAGCTGTTTTTT	CASSEGGRETGELFF
TRBJ1-2	TRBV7-2	-	TRBD1	TGTGCCAGCAGCCCGGGACAGGGAGGCTATGGCTACACCTTC	CASSPGQGGYGYTF
TRBJ1-2	TRBV5-1	-	TRBD1	TGCGCCAGCAGCTTGGCGGGACAGGTGTTCCCCTATGGCTACACCTTC	CASSLAGQVFPYGYTF
TRBJ1-2	TRBV5-1	-	-	TGCGCCAGCAGCGTGTATCAGGCGGGCTATGGCTACACCTTC	CASSVYQAGYGYTF
TRBJ2-1	TRBV7-3	-	TRBD1	TGTGCCAGCAGCCCAGGGACAGATAATGAGCAGTTCTTC	CASSPGTDNEQFF
TRBJ2-3	TRBV28	once	TRBD1	TGTGCCAGCAGTTTATACCTGGGACAGAGCAACACAGATACGCAGTATTTT	CASSLYLGQSNTDTQYF
TRBJ2-3	TRBV5-4	few	TRBD1	TGTGCCAGCAGTTTTAGGACAGGGCGATTCACAGATACGCAGTATTTT	CASSFRTGRFTDTQYF
TRBJ2-3	TRBV5-4	-	TRBD2	TGTGCCAGCAGCATAGGGACTAGCGGGAGAAGAGATACGCAGTATTTT	CASSIGTSGRRDTQYF
TRBJ2-7	TRBV18	-	TRBD1	TGTGCCAGCTCACCACTAGGACAGGAGAGTTCCTACGAGCAGTACTTC	CASSPLGQESSYEQYF
TRBJ2-1	TRBV9	few	-	TGTGCCAGCAGCCCCGGGGTGGGTGAGCAGTTCTTC	CASSPGVGEQFF
TRBJ2-2	TRBV10-3	-	-	TGTGCCATCAGTGAGTTGGACAGCGTTTTTGGGGACACCGGGGAGCTGTTTTTT	CAISELDSVFGDTGELFF
TRBJ1-1	TRBV9	-	TRBD1	TGTGCCAGCAGCGTAGGACAGGGGGCTGGGACTGAAGCTTTCTTT	CASSVGQGAGTEAFF
TRBJ2-1	TRBV7-3	-	TRBD2	TGTGCCAGCAGCTTTAGCGGGGGGGAGGGTGAGCAGTTCTTC	CASSFSGGEGEQFF
TRBJ2-3	TRBV5-1	-	-	TGCGCCAGCAGCTTTGAGGATACGCAGTATTTT	CASSFEDTQYF
TRBJ2-6	TRBV6-5	-	-	TGTGCCAGCCATTCCTCTGGGGCCAACGTCCTGACTTTC	CASHSSGANVLTF
TRBJ1-4	TRBV28	-	-	TGTGCCAGCAGTACCCTCACAGGGAATGAAAAACTGTTTTTT	CASSTLTGNEKLFF
TRBJ1-2	TRBV15	few	-	TGTGCCACCAGCAGAGATCGGACACTCTATGGCTACACCTTC	CATSRDRTLYGYTF
TRBJ1-2	TRBV28	-	TRBD1	TGTGCCAGCGCGGTCGGGACAGTGGAGGGAGGCTACACCTTC	CASAVGTVEGGYTF